This TCR beta chain comes out of a study of metastatic and nonmetastatic thyroid tumors. Turning to the study itself: Samples came from malignant and benign thyroid patients, and repertoires were compared across blood and tumor or nodule tissue.

Original methodology: A distant-metastasis classifier for papillary thyroid cancer was built using CDR3 differences across clinicopathological groups. TCRdb re-called the PCR reads with MiXCR. What appears here as the V and J calls and clone size reflects TCRdb's work, not the paper's. The data contain approximately 34,000 clones, over 15% of them singletons. This clone showed up many times. All patients were untreated before thyroid surgery. The CDR3 length is 14 residues. CDR1 and CDR2 (germline): LNHDA, SQIVND (reference sequence). Trimming took 7 bases from V and 0 from J, leaving 10 bases between them.

The source is a female donor with papillary thyroid cancer or a benign thyroid nodule (not recorded which). Some clones in this sample may be carry-over from other donors' samples. The sample was blood. The chain employs TRBV19 and TRBJ1-3; TRBD1 might be the D (5 bases). DNA for the CDR3: TGTGCCAGTAAAGGACAAAACTCTGGAAACACCATATATTTT. Its translation: CASKGQNSGNTIYF.